A single sample is the source of the 16 T cell receptor beta chains below, sequenced in a study of blood T cells in healthy people across ages. It was with a sample-barcoded 5' primer and a J-beta primer mix that a second PCR of roughly 6 to 11 cycles was run. MiXCR, run by TCRdb on the 5' RACE reads, gives a single entry per CDR3 protein. The sample carries roughly 1,000,000 distinct CDR3 sequences, roughly 24% recorded once. The sample also formed part of further work on T cells of mothers and their children.

Material for sequencing was blood. These receptors came from a girl aged 2 to 10 in good health.

The gene calls are TRBV7-9 and TRBJ2-1, with D tentatively TRBD2 (6 bases). The length of the CDR3 is 14 residues. Trimming stripped 5 bases from V and 8 bases from J, with 16 bases between. CDR1 is SEHNR and CDR2 is FQNEAQ in the germline V gene (reference sequence). CDR3 in amino acids: CASSDSDYPDEQFF. CDR3 sequence (DNA): TGTGCCAGCAGCGATTCGGACTACCCCGATGAGCAGTTCTTC.

V usage is TRBV10-3 and J usage is TRBJ2-5, with 10 nucleotides matching TRBD2. J lost 5 bases, V lost 6 bases, and 3 bases had no gene match. CDR3 length equals 13 residues. Germline CDR1 is ENHRY and CDR2 is SYGVKD. The CDR3 is CAISLGLAETQYF. As DNA, the CDR3 is TGTGCCATCAGCCTGGGACTAGCGGAGACCCAGTACTTC.

The chain joins TRBV7-2 to TRBJ1-2, with D possibly being TRBD1 (5 bases). Trimming pared 5 bases from V and 4 bases from J, leaving 17 bases between. Germline CDR1 reads SGHTA; CDR2 reads FQGNSA. The CDR3 runs to 15 residues. CDR3 nucleotides: TGTGCCAGCAGCCCAGAAGGAGGGGTTGCCTATGGCTACACCTTC. Translated, it gives CASSPEGGVAYGYTF.

V and J are TRBV10-3 and TRBJ1-1, with 7 bases identical to TRBD1. Germline CDR1 is ENHRY and CDR2 is SYGVKD. This CDR3 spans 15 amino acids. Trimming took 4 bases from V and 3 from J; bases not matched to a gene: 8. The CDR3 DNA reads TGTGCCATCAGTGCCCAGACAGGGTTGGACACTGAAGCTTTCTTT. Residues: CAISAQTGLDTEAFF.

The rearrangement links TRBV11-2 to TRBJ2-5, with D maybe TRBD1 (5 bases). The end of the DNA fits TRBJ2-1 better, so the J call may be wrong. This CDR3 region has 11 residues. Germline V gives CDR1 SGHAT, CDR2 FQNNGV. CDR3 loop: CASSLLQGQFF. Here the CDR3 DNA reads TGTGCCAGCAGCTTACTGCAGGGTCAGTTCTTC.

This clonotype showed up many times. The V and J genes are TRBV6-5 and TRBJ2-1; perhaps D is TRBD1 or TRBD2 (5 bases each). V lost 5 bases to trimming and J lost 7 bases, with 12 bases between them. The CDR3 is 13 amino acids. Germline V lookup: CDR1 MNHEY, CDR2 SVGAGI. CDR3 loop: CASSPGTANEQFF. The CDR3 bases are TGTGCCAGCAGTCCCGGGACCGCTAATGAGCAGTTCTTC.

This chain connects TRBV6-5 to TRBJ2-5; tentatively, D is TRBD1 or TRBD2 (5 bases each). The J call is uncertain, as TRBJ2-1 better fits the DNA end. The CDR3 has 15 amino acids. Germline values: CDR1 MNHEY, CDR2 SVGAGI. CDR3 bases: TGTGCCAGCAGTTGGGACGGGCATCCGGGCCATGAGCAGTTCTTC. It encodes CASSWDGHPGHEQFF.

This clonotype turned up a few times. This chain links TRBV3-1 with TRBJ2-7, with TRBD2 matching 7 bases. V lost 1 base and J lost 2; bases outside the gene matches: 8. Per the germline V gene, CDR1 is LGHDT and CDR2 is YNNKEL (reference sequence). This CDR3 region has 16 residues. In DNA form, the CDR3 reads TGTGCCAGCAGCCAAGGGGCCCAAGCGGGGCCCTACGAGCAGTACTTC. Residues: CASSQGAQAGPYEQYF.

The chain carries TRBV6-6 and TRBJ2-7; the match to TRBD2 covers 8 bases. V trimming: 7 bases; J trimming: 1 base; junction bases outside the gene matches: 12. The CDR3 loop spans 16 amino acids. CDR1 is MNHNY and CDR2 is SVGAGI in the germline V gene (reference sequence). The CDR3 DNA reads TGTGCCAGCATTTTTGGGACCGGGACTAGTTCCTACGAGCAGTACTTC. Its protein is CASIFGTGTSSYEQYF.

A remark on this clonotype: A junction end diverges from the germline sequence, so it may reflect a read error. The chain employs TRBV4-1 and TRBJ2-5; D unresolved. Gene TRBJ2-7 matches the end of the DNA better, so the J call may be wrong. The CDR3 totals 14 residues. CDR1 and CDR2 (germline): MGHRA, YSYEKL. This CDR3 is CASSQDVYTYEQYF. DNA for the CDR3: TGCGCTAGCAGCCAAGACGTCTATACTTACGAGCAGTACTTC.

The chain links TRBV11-1 to TRBJ2-1; D call uncertain. There are 15 residues in the CDR3. Looked up from germline, CDR1 is SGHAT and CDR2 is FQDESV (reference sequence). Trimming left V 6 bases short and J 4 bases short, with 16 bases between. CDR3 protein: CASRDGVGSYNEQFF. In nucleotides, the CDR3 is TGTGCCAGCAGGGACGGAGTCGGGTCGTACAATGAGCAGTTCTTC.

This chain connects TRBV4-1 to TRBJ2-1; D is undetermined. V lost 2 bases to trimming and J lost 8 bases, with 13 bases between them. The CDR3 has 14 residues. Germline V CDR1 and CDR2: MGHRA, YSYEKL. The CDR3 coding sequence is TGCGCCAGCAGCCAACTAGACCCCCTCGATGAGCAGTTCTTC. Protein: CASSQLDPLDEQFF.

Comments on this clonotype: At one end, the junction sequence differs from germline, possibly due to a read error. This chain joins TRBV5-6 and TRBJ2-5; weak D call: TRBD1 (6 bases). The CDR3 is made up of 13 amino acids. CDR1 is SGHDT, CDR2 YYEEEE, per germline. The CDR3 protein is CASGEPGQINRIF. The CDR3 bases are TGTGCCAGCGGAGAACCGGGACAAATAAACCGGATCTTC. The variable domain in full, with the rest retrieved from reference TRBV5-6 and TRBJ2-5, is DAGVTQSPTHLIKTRGQQVTLRCSPKSGHDTVSWYQQALGQGPQFIFQYYEEEERQRGNFPDRFSGHQFPNYSSELNVNALLLGDSALYLCASGEPGQINRIFGPGTRLLVL.

The chain employs TRBV9 and TRBJ2-3, with D maybe TRBD2 (5 bases). CDR1 and CDR2 from the germline V gene are SGDLS and YYNGEE. Trimming removed 2 bases from V and 4 bases from J, with 8 bases in between. The CDR3 runs 13 residues. The CDR3, as DNA: TGTGCCAGCAGCGTCTGGGAGTCAGATACGCAGTATTTT. It specifies CASSVWESDTQYF.

This clonotype was seen a handful of times. The chain links TRBV29-1 to TRBJ2-3; TRBD2 is a possible D gene (5 bases). CDR1 is SQVTM and CDR2 is ANQGSEA in the germline V gene. CDR3 length: 14 amino acids. Trimming removed 7 bases from V and 6 bases from J, with 20 bases in between. CDR3: CSAIEGARWDTQYF. The CDR3 nucleotides are TGCAGCGCCATAGAGGGCGCCCGGTGGGATACGCAGTATTTT.

The CDR3 spells CASSPAGTPNTGELFF. CDR3 coding DNA: TGTGCCAGCAGCCCGGCGGGAACCCCAAACACCGGGGAGCTGTTTTTT. V gene TRBV11-2 combines with J gene TRBJ2-2, with D possibly matching TRBD2 (6 bases). Germline CDR1 and CDR2: SGHAT and FQNNGV. This CDR3 comprises 16 residues. V was trimmed by 5 bases and J by 2 bases, leaving 15 bases between them.